The table lists the clone carrying this T cell receptor beta chain with a few counts. What it binds is not known. This entry comes from a study of beta chain features in type 1 diabetes. For the study at large: Sorted cells numbering under 140,000,000 were examined across all samples. Points from the study as a whole: TCRB repertoires of naive, central memory and Treg cells appeared more similar among patients than among healthy donors. VDJ junctions from type 1 diabetes patients carried fewer insertions and larger deletions. Whether HLA type affects TCRB rearrangement stayed undetermined in the present work.

Expressed TCRB transcripts were sequenced after all isolated RNA was converted to cDNA. Method: immunoSEQ multiplex PCR; TCRdb's copy keeps in-frame clones and lacks some. The table lists 680,000 or so clones, less than 20% of them singletons. J lost 3 bases, V lost 0 bases, and 8 bases had no gene match. The CDR3 length is 18 residues. Germline-derived CDR1 and CDR2 are SGHTA and FQGNSA. The gene calls are TRBV7-2 and TRBJ2-7, with TRBD2 matching 13 bases. The sequence came from a man younger than 35 in good health. Sequencing input: naive CD4+ T cells from blood. CDR3 DNA: TGTGCCAGCAGCTTAGCGCATACTAGCGGGGGGGCCGTCTACGAGCAGTACTTC. It translates to CASSLAHTSGGAVYEQYF.